The 6 T cell receptor beta chains presented below share a single source sample, sequenced in a study of human T cells and chemical hapten exposure. Time point reported: patch test 2, 6 weeks after DPC sensitization. Treatment given: therapeutic diphenylcyclopropenone sensitization with weekly scalp DPC. TCRdb re-called the RACE reads through MiXCR, storing one row per CDR3 protein. The sample includes tens of thousands of distinct CDR3 sequences, 10% to 13% seen only once; the top ten take about 6.9%. The sequencing here drew on whole blood, taken in connection with sensitization to the hapten diphenylcyclopropenone (DPC). The receptors were sampled from a woman in her forties or fifties with alopecia areata. Some clones in this sample may be carry-over from other donors' samples.

In this sample, this clonotype turned up a few times. This sequence joins TRBV29-1 and TRBJ2-2; TRBD1 might be the D (7 bases). The CDR3 is 14 residues long. Germline V CDR1 and CDR2: SQVTM, ANQGSEA. V dropped 7 bases and J dropped 4 bases, with 16 bases sitting between them. The CDR3 loop is CSAAGGGGTGELFF. In nucleotides, the CDR3 is TGCAGCGCCGCAGGGGGAGGAGGCACCGGGGAGCTGTTTTTT.

The V and J genes are TRBV11-3 and TRBJ2-1, with TRBD2 as a possible D gene (6 bases). Trimming removed 5 bases at V and 7 bases at J, with 15 bases between. In germline, CDR1 is SGHNT, CDR2 YENEEA. The CDR3 loop spans 14 amino acids. CDR3 sequence: CASSPRIGRNEQFF. CDR3 nucleotide sequence: TGTGCCAGCAGCCCCCGTATAGGGAGGAATGAGCAGTTCTTC.

The chain joins TRBV20-1 to TRBJ2-3; tentatively, D is TRBD2 (7 bases). Trimming stripped 2 bases from V and 2 bases from J, with 11 bases between. This CDR3 is 14 amino acids long. Germline values: CDR1 DFQATT, CDR2 SNEGSKA (reference sequence). The CDR3 coding sequence is TGCAGTGCTAGAAGGGGGGGCCCCACAGATACGCAGTATTTT. Translation gives CSARRGGPTDTQYF.

The rearrangement joins TRBV27 to TRBJ1-2; no clear D gene. V was cut by 3 bases and J by 3 bases, with 11 bases left in between. Germline V CDR1 and CDR2: MNHEY, SMNVEV (reference sequence). This CDR3 has 14 residues. CDR3 protein: CASSFKDGYYGYTF. In nucleotides, the CDR3 is TGTGCCAGCAGTTTTAAGGACGGATACTATGGCTACACCTTC.

The CDR3 is CASSIRGGDRAEAFF. The CDR3 bases are TGTGCCAGTAGTATACGAGGGGGCGACCGTGCTGAAGCTTTCTTT. J is TRBJ1-1 and V is TRBV19; 7 nucleotides match TRBD1. Trimming at V came to 2 bases and at J to 6 bases, leaving 9 bases not matched to a gene. The germline CDR1 and CDR2 sequences are LNHDA and SQIVND (reference sequence). CDR3 length equals 15 residues.

There are a few counts of this clonotype. The chain is built from TRBV12-3 or TRBV12-4 and TRBJ1-1, with D maybe TRBD1 (6 bases). The V gene lost 3 bases and the J gene lost 5 bases, with 13 bases spanning the gap. This CDR3 is 14 amino acids long. The CDR3 sequence: CASSFGGRATEAFF. As DNA, the CDR3 is TGTGCCAGCAGTTTTGGGGGGCGTGCGACTGAAGCTTTCTTT.